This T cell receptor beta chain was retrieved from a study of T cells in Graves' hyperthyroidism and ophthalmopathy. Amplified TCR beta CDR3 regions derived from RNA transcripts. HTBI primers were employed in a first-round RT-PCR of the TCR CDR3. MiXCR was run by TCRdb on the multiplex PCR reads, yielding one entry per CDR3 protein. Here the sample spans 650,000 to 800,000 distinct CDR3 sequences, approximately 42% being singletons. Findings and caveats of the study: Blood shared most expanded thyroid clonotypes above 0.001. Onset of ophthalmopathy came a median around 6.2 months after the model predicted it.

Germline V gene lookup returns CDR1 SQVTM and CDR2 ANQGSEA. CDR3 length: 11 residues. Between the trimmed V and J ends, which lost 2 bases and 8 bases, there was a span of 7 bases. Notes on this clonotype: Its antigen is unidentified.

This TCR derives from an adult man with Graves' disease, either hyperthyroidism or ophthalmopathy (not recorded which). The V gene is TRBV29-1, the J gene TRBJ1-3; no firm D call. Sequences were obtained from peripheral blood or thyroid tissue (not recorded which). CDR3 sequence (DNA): TGCAGCGTTGAATCGGGCGACACCATATATTTT. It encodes CSVESGDTIYF.